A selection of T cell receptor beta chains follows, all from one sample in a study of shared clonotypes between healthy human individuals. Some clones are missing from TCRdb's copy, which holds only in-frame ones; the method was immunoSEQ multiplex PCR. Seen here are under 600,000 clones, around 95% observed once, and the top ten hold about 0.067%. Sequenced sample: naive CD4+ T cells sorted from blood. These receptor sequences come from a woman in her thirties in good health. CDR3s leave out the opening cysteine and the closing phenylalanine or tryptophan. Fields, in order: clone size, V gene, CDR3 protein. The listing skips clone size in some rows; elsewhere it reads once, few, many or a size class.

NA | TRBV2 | ASTPGRTSGRTSYEQY
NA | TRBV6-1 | ASSEIDSNQPQH
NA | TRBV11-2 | ASSSTSGSAETQY
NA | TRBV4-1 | ASSQGSGRAEPRRNEQF
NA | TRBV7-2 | ASSPRVQDNSPLH
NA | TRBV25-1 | ASSEWASGSYEQY
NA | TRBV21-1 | ASSKVWVDGRSDKALEQF
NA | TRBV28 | ASSSGLTGGEPLH
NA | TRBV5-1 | ASSTGTGQVTEAF
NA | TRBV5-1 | ASSLGPESNQPQH
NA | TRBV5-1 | ASSMSHEQY
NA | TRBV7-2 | ASSLAWGETQY
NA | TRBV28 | ASTRQPSGNTIY
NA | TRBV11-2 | ASSLWRGELF
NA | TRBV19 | ASRQASGNTIY
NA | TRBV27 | ASSLLGVYSGNGYEQY
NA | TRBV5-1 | ASSLDRAFYEQY
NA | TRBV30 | ACRGQGAGYEQY
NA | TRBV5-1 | ASTSPGQVPDTQY
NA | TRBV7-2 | ASSLPLPSPGYGYT
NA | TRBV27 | ASSPLGQGIHEQY
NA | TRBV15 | ATSPRGGEADTQY
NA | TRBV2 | ASSELRDTGELF
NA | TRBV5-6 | ASSLFKGYEQY
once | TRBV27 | ASSTGQGATYGQY
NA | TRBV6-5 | ASSYSQKETQY
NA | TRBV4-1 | ASSQGGGPAGVTDTQY
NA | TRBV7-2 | ASSLYGSGDTQY
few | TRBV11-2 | ASSLARHSGNTIY
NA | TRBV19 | ASSIASVTSYEQY